This T cell receptor (beta chain) derives from a study of post-analysis software for immune sequencing data. Study information: Disease courses included relapsing-remitting, secondary progressive and progressive-relapsing multiple sclerosis. Study-level findings and limits: There was significantly lower normalized Chao1 diversity in multiple sclerosis patients than in controls. Co-batched samples clustered tightly together by F measure.

This clonotype was counted between two and nine times. Antigen: not known. TCR beta cDNA libraries included unique molecular identifiers. About half a million cDNA molecules were recovered from an input of about 1 to 10 million T cells. TCRdb re-derived calls from the PCR reads in MiXCR, one entry per CDR3 protein. The table has hundreds of thousands of distinct CDR3 sequences, 25% to 30% seen once; the top ten hold around 0.6%. The source material was blood. This receptor was obtained from a girl aged 10 to 17 with multiple sclerosis.

Here the CDR3 DNA reads TGTGCCAGCAGCTACCGCCGGAGCAGCGATGAGCAGTTCTTC. The encoded protein is CASSYRRSSDEQFF. This rearrangement joins TRBV6-2 or TRBV6-3 to TRBJ2-1; no reliable D call. CDR1 is MNHEY, CDR2 SVGEGT, per germline. This CDR3 contains 14 residues. The ends were cut back, 6 bases at V and 8 bases at J, with 17 bases in the middle.